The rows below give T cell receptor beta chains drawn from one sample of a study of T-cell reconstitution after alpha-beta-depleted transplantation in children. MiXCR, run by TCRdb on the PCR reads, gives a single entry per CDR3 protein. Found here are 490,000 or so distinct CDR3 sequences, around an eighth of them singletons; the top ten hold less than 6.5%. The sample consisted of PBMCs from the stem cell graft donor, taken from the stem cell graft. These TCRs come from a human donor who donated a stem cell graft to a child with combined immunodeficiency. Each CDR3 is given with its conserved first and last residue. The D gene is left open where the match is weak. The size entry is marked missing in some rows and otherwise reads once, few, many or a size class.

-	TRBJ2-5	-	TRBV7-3	CASSTDGTETQYF	TGTGCCAGCAGCACGGACGGAACGGAGACCCAGTACTTC
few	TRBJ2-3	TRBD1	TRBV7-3	CASSPSTGSDTQYF	TGTGCCAGCAGCCCCTCGACAGGGTCAGATACGCAGTATTTT
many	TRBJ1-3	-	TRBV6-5	CASGTDGNTIYF	TGTGCCAGCGGGACGGACGGAAACACCATATATTTT
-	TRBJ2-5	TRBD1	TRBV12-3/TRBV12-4	CASRGQGVQETQYF	TGTGCCAGCAGGGGACAGGGAGTCCAAGAGACCCAGTACTTC
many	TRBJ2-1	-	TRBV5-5	CASSLSEPRYNEQFF	TGTGCCAGCAGCCTTTCAGAGCCACGGTACAATGAGCAGTTCTTC
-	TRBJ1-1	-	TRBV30	CAWSVFHGTEAFF	TGTGCCTGGAGTGTCTTTCATGGCACTGAAGCTTTCTTT
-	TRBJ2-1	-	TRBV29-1	CSVEDPSRSSYNEQFF	TGCAGCGTTGAAGACCCGAGCAGGAGCTCCTACAATGAGCAGTTCTTC
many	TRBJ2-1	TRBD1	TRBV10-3	CAISETGGNEQFF	TGTGCCATCAGTGAGACAGGGGGTAATGAGCAGTTCTTC
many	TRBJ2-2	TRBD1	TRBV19	CASRAQGIGELFF	TGTGCCAGTAGGGCACAGGGGATCGGGGAGCTGTTTTTT
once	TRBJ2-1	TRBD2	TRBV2	CASRATTSGGFEQFF	TGTGCCAGCAGGGCGACGACTAGCGGGGGCTTCGAGCAGTTCTTC
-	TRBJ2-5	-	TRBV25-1	CASSEAGLETQYF	TGTGCCAGCAGTGAGGCGGGGCTTGAGACCCAGTACTTC
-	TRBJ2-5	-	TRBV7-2	CASSLGPYETQYF	TGTGCCAGCAGCCTGGGGCCCTACGAGACCCAGTACTTC
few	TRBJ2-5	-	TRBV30	CAWSPFGTSGETQYF	TGTGCCTGGAGTCCTTTCGGGACCAGCGGGGAGACCCAGTACTTC
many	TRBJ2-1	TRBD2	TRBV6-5	CASRRTSGSIDNEQFF	TGTGCCAGCAGAAGGACTAGCGGGAGTATAGACAATGAGCAGTTCTTC
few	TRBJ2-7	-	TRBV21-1	CASSQGRVSYYEQYF	TGTGCCAGCAGCCAGGGGAGGGTTTCTTACTACGAGCAGTACTTC
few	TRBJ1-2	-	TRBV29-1	CSVGAGGNYGYTF	TGCAGCGTTGGCGCCGGGGGAAACTATGGCTACACCTTC
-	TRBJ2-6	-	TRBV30	CAWSVMMGLSGANVLTF	TGTGCCTGGAGTGTAATGATGGGGCTCTCTGGGGCCAACGTCCTGACTTTC
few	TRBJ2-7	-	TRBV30	CAWSHTGYSEQYF	TGTGCCTGGAGTCATACAGGGTACTCCGAGCAGTACTTC
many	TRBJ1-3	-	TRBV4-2	CASSQGRASGNTIYF	TGTGCCAGCAGCCAAGGAAGGGCGAGTGGAAACACCATATATTTT
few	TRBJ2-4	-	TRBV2	CASSRLVSKNIQYF	TGTGCCAGCAGCAGACTAGTGTCCAAAAACATTCAGTACTTC
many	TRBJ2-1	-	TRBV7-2	CASSLGPVNYEQFF	TGTGCCAGCAGCTTAGGGCCAGTCAACTATGAGCAGTTCTTC
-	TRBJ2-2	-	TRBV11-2	CASSSWRDRNTGELFF	TGTGCCAGCAGCTCTTGGCGGGACAGAAACACCGGGGAGCTGTTTTTT
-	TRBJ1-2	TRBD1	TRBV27	CASSPTGIRMGYTF	TGTGCCAGCAGTCCGACAGGGATACGGATGGGCTACACCTTC
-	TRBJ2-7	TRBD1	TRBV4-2	CASSQVGTGVTAYEQYF	TGTGCCAGCAGCCAAGTGGGGACAGGTGTTACGGCCTACGAGCAGTACTTC
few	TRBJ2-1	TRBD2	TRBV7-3	CASSPLLAGVDTAVNEQFF	TGTGCCAGCAGCCCACTACTAGCGGGAGTTGATACCGCGGTCAATGAGCAGTTCTTC
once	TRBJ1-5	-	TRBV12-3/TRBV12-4	CASSQTGLQPQHF	TGTGCCAGCAGTCAAACAGGGCTCCAGCCCCAGCATTTT
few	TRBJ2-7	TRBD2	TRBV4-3	CASSQGPLTSGVLPYEQYF	TGCGCCAGCAGCCAAGGTCCGTTGACTAGCGGGGTCCTCCCCTACGAGCAGTACTTC
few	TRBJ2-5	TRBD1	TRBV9	CASSAGQGRWETQYF	TGTGCCAGCAGCGCAGGACAGGGAAGATGGGAGACCCAGTACTTC
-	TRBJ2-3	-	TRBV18	CASSPLSVGPDTQYF	TGTGCCAGCTCACCACTATCAGTGGGTCCAGATACGCAGTATTTT
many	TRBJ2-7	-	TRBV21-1	CASSNSRGGLANKPVSYEQYF	TGTGCCAGCAGCAATTCCCGGGGGGGTCTAGCGAATAAACCCGTCTCCTACGAGCAGTACTTC
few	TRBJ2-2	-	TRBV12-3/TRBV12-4	CASSLSAGGELFF	TGTGCCAGCAGTCTATCCGCTGGGGGGGAGCTGTTTTTT
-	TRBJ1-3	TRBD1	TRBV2	CASGRQGTAGNTIYF	TGTGCCAGCGGACGACAGGGAACGGCTGGAAACACCATATATTTT
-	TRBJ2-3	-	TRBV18	CASSLKWRDLADTQYF	TGTGCCAGCTCACTCAAGTGGAGGGATCTAGCAGATACGCAGTATTTT
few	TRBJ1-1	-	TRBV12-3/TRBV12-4	CASSFWQGRTEAFF	TGTGCCAGCAGTTTCTGGCAGGGGCGAACTGAAGCTTTCTTT
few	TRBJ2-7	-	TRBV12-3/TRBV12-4	CASSADANYEQYF	TGTGCCAGCAGTGCGGACGCAAACTACGAGCAGTACTTC